What follows are 30 T cell receptor beta chains derived from one specimen sequenced in a study of T cells in Graves' hyperthyroidism and ophthalmopathy. Template material for amplifying TCR beta CDR3 regions consisted of RNA transcripts. Using the HTBI primer set, a first-round RT-PCR was run on the TCR CDR3. TCRdb itself ran the multiplex PCR reads through MiXCR, one entry per CDR3 protein. The sample includes under 700,000 distinct CDR3 sequences, about a sixth of them seen just once. Source material: blood. These receptors originate from a woman aged 18 to 35 with Graves' hyperthyroidism.

This clonotype appeared a single time. The rearrangement joins TRBV11-3 to TRBJ1-3; no clear D gene. Germline-derived CDR1 and CDR2 are SGHNT and YENEEA. The CDR3 has 16 amino acids. With 1 base removed from V and 0 bases from J, the gap between germline ends came to 10 bases. CDR3 loop: CASSLVISRSGNTIYF. As DNA, the CDR3 is TGTGCCAGCAGCTTAGTCATATCCCGCTCTGGAAACACCATATATTTT. The full variable domain, in which reference TRBV11-3 and TRBJ1-3 provide the parts outside the CDR3, is EAGVVQSPRYKIIEKKQPVAFWCNPISGHNTLYWYLQNLGQGPELLIRYENEEAVDDSQLPKDRFSAERLKGVDSTLKIQPAELGDSAVYLCASSLVISRSGNTIYFGEGSWLTVV.

Ten or more counts support this clonotype. The chain couples TRBV27 to TRBJ2-1; 9 bases are shared with TRBD1. V lost 4 bases to trimming and J lost 6 bases; unmatched junction nucleotides: 7. There are 15 residues in the CDR3. CDR1 MNHEY and CDR2 SMNVEV come from the germline V gene (reference sequence). DNA for the CDR3: TGTGCCAGCAGTTATACAGGGGGCGCCATCAATGAGCAGTTCTTC. It is translated as CASSYTGGAINEQFF.

The rearrangement uses TRBV5-8 and TRBJ2-4; TRBD2 might be the D (6 bases). CDR1 is SGHTS and CDR2 is YDEGEE in the germline V gene. Trimming removed 3 bases at V and 0 bases at J, with 13 bases between. This CDR3 region has 16 residues. The CDR3 protein is CASSWGGILAKNIQYF. The CDR3 DNA follows: TGTGCCAGCAGCTGGGGAGGAATACTAGCCAAAAACATTCAGTACTTC.

The rearrangement links TRBV27 to TRBJ1-1; D might be TRBD1 (5 bases). The length of the CDR3 is 17 residues. Trimming stripped 3 bases from V and 7 bases from J, with 24 bases between. Germline values: CDR1 MNHEY, CDR2 SMNVEV (reference sequence). The CDR3 loop reads CASSFLPSGIWGGEAFF. In DNA, the CDR3 is TGTGCCAGCAGTTTTCTACCCTCGGGAATTTGGGGGGGTGAAGCTTTCTTT.

The V gene is TRBV7-9, the J gene TRBJ1-2; unclear D gene. Looked up from germline, CDR1 is SEHNR and CDR2 is FQNEAQ (reference sequence). Trimming stripped 3 bases from V and 4 bases from J, with 15 bases between. The CDR3 is 15 amino acids. The CDR3 region is CASSFGASASYGYTF. For the CDR3, the DNA is TGTGCCAGCAGCTTCGGAGCATCAGCCTCCTATGGCTACACCTTC.

This clonotype appeared a single time. A much larger clonotype is one base distant, so this may be a read error. V and J are TRBV7-6 and TRBJ1-2; D possibly corresponds to TRBD1 (6 bases). This CDR3 has 13 amino acids. Germline V gene data show CDR1 as SGHVS and CDR2 as FNYEAQ. CDR3: CAISSDGGGGYTF. The CDR3 nucleotides read TGTGCCATCAGCTCGGACGGGGGGGGCGGCTACACCTTC.

The V call is TRBV14, the J call TRBJ2-1; 12 bases fit TRBD2. CDR3 size: 17 residues. V was pared by 0 bases and J by 8 bases, with 8 bases of the junction left unmatched. In germline, CDR1 is SGHDN, CDR2 FVKESK. The CDR3 loop is CASSQDRRTSGTDEQFF. CDR3 coding DNA: TGTGCCAGCAGCCAAGATCGGAGGACTAGCGGGACGGATGAGCAGTTCTTC.

The CDR3 coding sequence is TGTGCCAGCAGCTTTTCCGCCTGGGAGCAGTACTTC. Encoded protein: CASSFSAWEQYF. This chain joins TRBV7-2 and TRBJ2-7; D uncertain. Germline V gene data show CDR1 as SGHTA and CDR2 as FQGNSA. The V gene lost 3 bases and the J gene lost 7 bases, with 10 bases spanning the gap. The CDR3 is 12 amino acids.

This chain joins TRBV6-1 and TRBJ2-7; D possibly matches TRBD1 or TRBD2 (6 bases each). Germline loops: CDR1 MNHNS, CDR2 SASEGT. The V end lost 10 bases, the J end lost 2 bases, and 12 bases lay between the germline ends. The CDR3 has 12 amino acids. CDR3 sequence (DNA): TGTGCCACCACGGGGGCTACCTACGAGCAGTACTTC. This sequence encodes CATTGATYEQYF.

This clonotype was recorded many times. This sequence joins TRBV12-3 or TRBV12-4 and TRBJ2-1; no clear D. The CDR3 is 12 residues long. Trimming took 4 bases from V and 8 from J, leaving 9 bases between them. The CDR3 sequence: CASSYPGDEQFF. DNA of the CDR3: TGTGCCAGCAGTTACCCCGGAGATGAGCAGTTCTTC.

The rearrangement joins TRBV20-1 to TRBJ2-5; 9 bases match TRBD1. The CDR3 is 12 residues long. The V and J ends lost 8 bases and 5 bases, in that order; junction bases with no gene match: 6. Germline CDR1 is DFQATT and CDR2 is SNEGSKA (reference sequence). DNA of the CDR3: TGCAGTTGTGGACAGGGGAAGGAGACCCAGTACTTC. This encodes CSCGQGKETQYF.

V usage is TRBV7-2 and J usage is TRBJ1-3, with TRBD1 as a possible D gene (6 bases). This CDR3 has 14 amino acids. The V and J ends lost 8 bases and 2 bases respectively, with 13 bases between them. Germline values: CDR1 SGHTA, CDR2 FQGNSA. The chain's CDR3 is CASRGAGAGNTIYF. The CDR3 coding sequence is TGTGCCAGCCGGGGGGCAGGGGCTGGAAACACCATATATTTT.

This clonotype appeared many times. The gene calls are TRBV3-1 and TRBJ1-2; D remains ambiguous. The length of the CDR3 is 15 residues. Trimming left V 3 bases short and J 5 bases short, with 16 bases between. Germline V CDR1 and CDR2: LGHDT, YNNKEL (reference sequence). Here the CDR3 DNA reads TGTGCCAGCAGCCAGCTGGTGGGAGTCGAATATGGCTACACCTTC. This translates into CASSQLVGVEYGYTF.

The chain is built from TRBV6-1 and TRBJ1-2; D may be TRBD1 (5 bases). Per germline, CDR1 MNHNS and CDR2 SASEGT. V gave up 8 bases and J gave up 5 bases, with 15 bases separating them. The CDR3 totals 13 residues. CDR3 sequence reads: CASFLGLIYGYTF. CDR3 bases: TGTGCCAGCTTCTTGGGACTGATATATGGCTACACCTTC.

In its sample, this clonotype was seen many times. This chain connects TRBV3-1 to TRBJ1-1; D gene ambiguous. Germline CDR1 LGHDT, CDR2 YNNKEL (reference sequence). CDR3 size: 15 residues. Trimming stripped 0 bases from V and 0 bases from J, with 8 bases between. The CDR3 nucleotides read TGTGCCAGCAGCCAAGAATACAGTCTGAACACTGAAGCTTTCTTT. Encoded protein: CASSQEYSLNTEAFF.

This sequence joins TRBV7-9 and TRBJ2-5; D is unresolved. Between the trimmed V and J ends, which lost 1 base and 5 bases, there was a span of 8 bases. There are 13 residues in the CDR3. Germline assignment: CDR1 SEHNR and CDR2 FQNEAQ (reference sequence). CDR3 amino acids: CASSLDSFETQYF. CDR3 DNA sequence: TGTGCCAGCAGCTTAGATTCGTTCGAGACCCAGTACTTC. Filled out from reference TRBV7-9 and TRBJ2-5, the complete variable domain reads DTGVSQNPRHKITKRGQNVTFRCDPISEHNRLYWYRQTLGQGPEFLTYFQNEAQLEKSRLLSDRFSAERPKGSFSTLEIQRTEQGDSAMYLCASSLDSFETQYFGPGTRLLVL.

This clonotype was detected only a few times. This chain joins TRBV4-1 and TRBJ1-5; weak D call: TRBD1 (6 bases). This CDR3 is built from 15 residues. V lost 0 bases and J lost 8, with 14 bases in between. The germline CDR1 and CDR2 sequences are MGHRA and YSYEKL. CDR3 sequence reads: CASSQEGGGPEPQHF. CDR3 DNA: TGCGCCAGCAGCCAAGAAGGGGGGGGTCCAGAGCCCCAGCATTTT.

At least ten counts were recorded for this clonotype. This chain connects TRBV6-2 or TRBV6-3 to TRBJ1-2; D unclear. Trimming pared 7 bases from V and 1 base from J, leaving 13 bases between. Per the germline V gene, CDR1 is MNHEY and CDR2 is SVGEGT. The CDR3 runs to 14 residues. The CDR3 reads CASKGSASNYGYTF. CDR3 nucleotides: TGTGCCAGCAAAGGCTCGGCGAGTAACTATGGCTACACCTTC.

CDR3 in DNA: TGCGCCAGCAGCCCCGGGGTTAGGATGGGCACAGATACGCAGTATTTT. It translates to CASSPGVRMGTDTQYF. The gene calls are TRBV5-1 and TRBJ2-3, with D tentatively TRBD2 (5 bases). Trimming left V 4 bases short and J 1 base short, with 16 bases between. Germline CDR1 and CDR2: SGHRS and YFSETQ. The CDR3 sequence is 16 residues long.

In its sample, this clonotype was seen a few times. The chain has TRBV30 and TRBJ1-5, with D possibly matching TRBD1 (5 bases). The germline V and J ends were trimmed by 2 bases and 3 bases, with 8 bases remaining between them. In germline, CDR1 is GTSNPN, CDR2 SVGIG (reference sequence). CDR3 length equals 13 residues. The CDR3 DNA is TGTGCCTGGAGTTGGGGGGACAATCAGCCCCAGCATTTT. Translation gives CAWSWGDNQPQHF.

This clonotype was counted a single time. This rearrangement joins TRBV7-2 to TRBJ2-1; 7 bases match TRBD2. Germline V gene lookup returns CDR1 SGHTA and CDR2 FQGNSA. The CDR3 is 16 residues long. Trimming cost V 1 base and J 0 bases; bases outside gene matches: 3. CDR3 DNA sequence: TGTGCCAGCAGCTTAGGTCCGGGGGGCTCCTACAATGAGCAGTTCTTC. It yields the protein CASSLGPGGSYNEQFF.

This clonotype was seen repeatedly, ten times or more. The chain is built from TRBV27 and TRBJ2-5, with 7 bases that match TRBD2. Trimming at V came to 5 bases and at J to 4 bases, leaving 10 bases not matched to a gene. The CDR3 extends over 15 amino acids. Germline loops: CDR1 MNHEY, CDR2 SMNVEV (reference sequence). CDR3 nucleotide sequence: TGTGCCAGCAGTCCTAGCGGATTTGGGACAGAGACCCAGTACTTC. Translated: CASSPSGFGTETQYF.

This clonotype has a handful of counts. V and J are TRBV12-3 or TRBV12-4 and TRBJ2-3; D is unclear. Trimming removed 7 bases at V and 1 base at J, with 6 bases between. The CDR3 sequence is 12 residues long. CDR3 in amino acids: CASKQRTDTQYF. The DNA for the CDR3 is TGTGCCAGCAAACAACGCACAGATACGCAGTATTTT.

J is TRBJ2-7 and V is TRBV20-1, with 9 bases fitting TRBD1. Looked up from germline, CDR1 is DFQATT and CDR2 is SNEGSKA (reference sequence). V was pared by 5 bases and J by 4 bases, with 3 bases of the junction left unmatched. CDR3 size: 12 residues. The CDR3 here is CSAPTGGYEQYF. CDR3 coding DNA: TGCAGTGCTCCGACAGGGGGGTACGAGCAGTACTTC.

This clonotype was counted at least ten times. This sequence joins TRBV28 and TRBJ1-1; D remains unclear. Trimming took 3 bases from V and 1 from J, leaving 3 bases between them. Germline V gene data show CDR1 as MDHEN and CDR2 as SYDVKM. This CDR3 is 12 amino acids long. CDR3 coding DNA: TGTGCCAGCAGTTTCTGGAACACTGAAGCTTTCTTT. It yields the protein CASSFWNTEAFF.

This clonotype was observed a few times. The chain uses TRBV7-2 and TRBJ2-5; the match to TRBD2 covers 16 bases. The CDR3 covers 19 residues. Trimming at V came to 4 bases and at J to 2 bases, leaving 10 bases not matched to a gene. The germline gives CDR1 SGHTA, CDR2 FQGNSA. The CDR3 DNA is TGTGCCAGCAGCTCAAACCGGGGACTAGCGGGAGGGTGGCAAGAGACCCAGTACTTC. Amino acids: CASSSNRGLAGGWQETQYF.

The J gene is TRBJ2-1, the V gene TRBV3-1; TRBD2 matches at 8 bases. CDR1 and CDR2 (germline): LGHDT, YNNKEL (reference sequence). The CDR3 contains 15 residues. With 5 bases clipped from V and 1 base from J, the junction kept 4 bases outside the gene matches. As DNA, the CDR3 is TGTGCCAGCAGCGCGACTAGCGAGTCCTACAATGAGCAGTTCTTC. Residues: CASSATSESYNEQFF.

This clonotype was seen only a few times. The chain recombines TRBV3-1 with TRBJ1-6; D is unresolved. Germline-derived CDR1 and CDR2 are LGHDT and YNNKEL (reference sequence). The CDR3 covers 18 residues. The V end lost 3 bases, the J end lost 0 bases, and 15 bases lay between the germline ends. The CDR3, as DNA: TGTGCCAGCAGCCAGGTGGGCGGTGGGAGCTCCTATAATTCACCCCTCCACTTT. Translation gives CASSQVGGGSSYNSPLHF.

This clonotype was seen more than once but under ten times. The J gene is TRBJ2-3, the V gene TRBV10-1, with 7 bases matching TRBD2. V trimming: 2 bases; J trimming: 2 bases; junction bases outside the gene matches: 4. The CDR3 is 15 amino acids. The germline gives CDR1 WNHNN, CDR2 SYGVQD (reference sequence). CDR3 DNA sequence: TGCGCCAGCAGTGAGGTGCTAGCGGACACAGATACGCAGTATTTT. Protein product: CASSEVLADTDTQYF.

This clonotype was seen a handful of times. The chain is built from TRBV13 and TRBJ2-3; D remains unclear. Germline V CDR1 and CDR2: PRHDT, FYEKMQ (reference sequence). CDR3 length equals 19 residues. V was clipped by 5 bases and J by 5 bases, with 29 bases between them. The CDR3 DNA reads TGTGCCAGCAGCCATCCCCTATTAGGCAGCCCTCAAATTAGAGATACGCAGTATTTT. It codes for CASSHPLLGSPQIRDTQYF.